A selection of T cell receptor beta chains follows, all from one sample in a study of cytotoxic CD8 clonotypes in ibrutinib-treated CLL. Some clones are missing from TCRdb's copy, which holds only in-frame ones; the method was immunoSEQ multiplex PCR. The sample lists about 200,000 clones; approximately 70% were seen once. The material was PBMCs, obtained after 12 months of ibrutinib treatment. The receptors come from a human donor with chronic lymphocytic leukemia. Both conserved end residues are trimmed from each CDR3. The order of the fields is J gene, V gene, clone size, CDR3 protein. Rows give clone size only sometimes, using once, few, many, or a class for an expanded clone.

TRBJ1-5,TRBV18,NA,ASSPPGGQVQPQH
TRBJ2-7,TRBV9,few,ASSFRTSGSHEQY
TRBJ2-7,TRBV20-1,NA,SARIVQY
TRBJ1-5,TRBV4-2,once,ASSQDLGGSNQPQH
TRBJ2-7,TRBV6-6,NA,ASSPGQGEYEQY
TRBJ1-1,TRBV30,NA,AWSVPRGQGTEAF
TRBJ1-2,TRBV5-6,NA,ASSLARTDSQGYGYT
TRBJ1-1,TRBV30,NA,AWSLGARTEAF
TRBJ2-2,TRBV5-4,NA,ASSVGGSGELF
TRBJ1-2,TRBV5-5,NA,ASSTSGTYYGYT
TRBJ1-6,TRBV25-1,NA,ASSESGRDYNSPLH
TRBJ1-2,TRBV28,NA,ASRDSVNRRGYT
TRBJ1-2,TRBV25-1,NA,ASRDQGARYGYT
TRBJ1-2,TRBV30,once,AWSVTGFYGYT
TRBJ2-7,TRBV27,NA,ASSWDINYEQY
TRBJ2-5,TRBV25-1,NA,ASSQQGGTQY
TRBJ2-3,TRBV6-1,NA,ASSEQRGATDTQY
TRBJ1-1,TRBV27,NA,ASSFLGFGTEAF
TRBJ2-1,TRBV7-2,few,ASSRGQGTYNEQF
TRBJ2-3,TRBV7-9,NA,ASSRGDTQY
TRBJ2-5,TRBV9,NA,ASSVDRGRETQY
TRBJ1-1,TRBV5-1,NA,ASSLSVGQPNTEAF
TRBJ2-1,TRBV4-1,NA,ASSQDSTSGGFYNEQF
TRBJ1-2,TRBV5-6,NA,ASSLPRRDYGYT
TRBJ1-4,TRBV6-5,NA,ASRGSGTGNEKLF
TRBJ1-4,TRBV5-6,NA,ASSRTPGSEKLF
TRBJ1-5,TRBV18,NA,ASSPDRDGNQPQH
TRBJ2-7,TRBV28,once,ASSPGGSLSYEQY
TRBJ2-7,TRBV20-1,NA,SAPGPYEQY
TRBJ2-1,TRBV21-1,NA,ASSKVWPSASPYNEQF
TRBJ1-2,TRBV9,NA,ASSADEGQDYGYT
TRBJ1-4,TRBV28,NA,ASSYPDRGKKTNEKLF
TRBJ2-3,TRBV7-8,NA,ASSPASLGSLAY
TRBJ2-1,TRBV27,few,ASRMGGYNEQF
TRBJ1-2,TRBV7-2,NA,ASSLGGGDYGYT
TRBJ1-3,TRBV7-2,NA,ASSLGTGGGNTIY
TRBJ1-2,TRBV19,NA,ASSQLADRASINYGYT
TRBJ1-1,TRBV6-6,NA,ASRRPGRAENTEAF
TRBJ1-1,TRBV30,few,AWSAGREAF
TRBJ2-5,TRBV18,NA,ASSQSSGGLQETQY
TRBJ2-6,TRBV18,NA,ASSPPRVGANVLT
TRBJ2-1,TRBV29-1,NA,SVEESRVYEQF
TRBJ1-4,TRBV28,once,ASSPTGLDEKLF
TRBJ2-7,TRBV20-1,NA,SASMTNWQY
TRBJ2-1,TRBV19,once,ASTLRWTSGTREQF
TRBJ1-2,TRBV18,NA,ASSTDRLYGYT
TRBJ2-3,TRBV7-6,NA,ASSSGVGTDTQY
TRBJ2-5,TRBV6-1,NA,ASNLGTLKETQY
TRBJ1-1,TRBV5-1,few,ASSLDRRPNTEAF
TRBJ2-1,TRBV7-9,few,ASSPPRTNEQF
TRBJ2-3,TRBV14,NA,ASSADSPIITDTQY
TRBJ2-6,TRBV19,NA,ASSAPARQVSGANVLT
TRBJ2-7,TRBV11-2,NA,ASSLDRPEITHEQY
TRBJ2-7,TRBV7-9,NA,ASSFRGPDYEQY